These 8 T cell receptor beta chains were all obtained from the same sample, sequenced in a study of blood T cell repertoires in COVID-19 (dated by TCRdb to 2019 to 2021). Library preparation used the immunoSEQ multiplex PCR assay. In TCRdb, the immuneACCESS table is reduced to in-frame sequences with V and J assigned. These tables do not hold every clone; where another copy was compared, an unresolved V gene accounts for under half, and the others remain unexplained. In all, the sample holds approximately 220,000 clones, and around 87% of those were seen once. The ten largest clones add up to more than 12% of the sample. Sample: PBMCs or T cells enriched from blood (not recorded which). Receptor source: a man younger than 40 who had been exposed to COVID-19.

This chain links TRBV11-1 with TRBJ2-2, with no clear D. Per germline, CDR1 SGHAT and CDR2 FQDESV (reference sequence). Deletions cut 5 bases from V and 1 base from J, with 2 bases between. There are 12 residues in the CDR3. CDR3 sequence reads: CASSQNTGELFF. In nucleotides, the CDR3 is TGTGCCAGCAGCCAGAACACCGGGGAGCTGTTTTTT. Filled out from reference TRBV11-1 and TRBJ2-2, the complete variable domain reads EAEVAQSPRYKITEKSQAVAFWCDPISGHATLYWYRQILGQGPELLVQFQDESVVDDSQLPKDRFSAERLKGVDSTLKIQPAELGDSAMYLCASSQNTGELFFGEGSRLTVL.

This sequence joins TRBV12-3 or TRBV12-4 and TRBJ2-3; 7 bases are shared with TRBD1. The CDR3 extends over 12 amino acids. V gave up 6 bases and J gave up 5 bases; unmatched junction bases: 2. CDR3 loop: CASRPGGDTQYF. In DNA, the CDR3 is TGTGCCAGCAGACCAGGGGGAGATACGCAGTATTTT.

The genes are TRBV29-1 and TRBJ2-1, with 10 bases fitting TRBD2. The CDR3 sequence is 14 residues long. CDR1 is SQVTM, CDR2 ANQGSEA, per germline. The V segment lost 6 bases and the J segment 9 bases; nucleotides outside the gene matches: 11. The CDR3 region has the DNA TGCAGCGTAGAGCCCAGCGGGGGGGCTAGTGAGCAGTTCTTC. Its protein product is CSVEPSGGASEQFF.

The J gene is TRBJ2-5, the V gene TRBV20-1, with 7 bases fitting TRBD2. CDR3 length: 14 amino acids. V trimming: 3 bases; J trimming: 5 bases; junction bases outside the gene matches: 9. CDR1 is DFQATT, CDR2 SNEGSKA, per germline (reference sequence). In nucleotides, the CDR3 is TGCAGTGCTAGTACAAGCGGGGCGTGGGAGACCCAGTACTTC. Protein: CSASTSGAWETQYF.

The chain has TRBV7-9 and TRBJ1-2, with a possible D match to TRBD1 (6 bases). Germline-derived CDR1 and CDR2 are SEHNR and FQNEAQ (reference sequence). Trimming removed 0 bases at V and 8 bases at J, with 13 bases between. CDR3 length equals 14 residues. CDR3: CASSLAGHISGYTF. The CDR3 DNA reads as TGTGCCAGCAGCTTAGCGGGACACATCTCAGGCTACACCTTC. Full variable domain (missing parts from reference TRBV7-9 and TRBJ1-2): DTGVSQNPRHKITKRGQNVTFRCDPISEHNRLYWYRQTLGQGPEFLTYFQNEAQLEKSRLLSDRFSAERPKGSFSTLEIQRTEQGDSAMYLCASSLAGHISGYTFGSGTRLTVV.

This rearrangement joins TRBV14 to TRBJ2-5, with 14 nucleotides matching TRBD2. Germline CDR1 is SGHDN and CDR2 is FVKESK. Germline trimming cut 0 bases from V and 5 bases from J; bases unmatched to any gene: 5. There are 17 residues in the CDR3. The CDR3 here is CASSQDRTSGGKETQYF. The CDR3 coding sequence is TGTGCCAGCAGCCAAGATCGGACTAGCGGGGGGAAGGAGACCCAGTACTTC.

This sequence joins TRBV19 and TRBJ2-3, with 8 bases matching TRBD1. Looked up from germline, CDR1 is LNHDA and CDR2 is SQIVND (reference sequence). CDR3 length equals 17 residues. The ends lost 5 bases at V and 4 bases at J; junction bases unmatched: 14. CDR3 nucleotide sequence: TGTGCCAGTAGTCCTCGTACCGGGACAGGTGGATCAGATACGCAGTATTTT. It translates to CASSPRTGTGGSDTQYF.

The V gene is TRBV7-8, the J gene TRBJ2-1; D unresolved. In germline, CDR1 is SGHVS, CDR2 FQNEAQ. The ends were cut back, 5 bases at V and 6 bases at J, with 11 bases in the middle. There are 13 residues in the CDR3. CDR3 sequence: CASSPGVGNEQFF. The CDR3 DNA sequence: TGTGCCAGCAGCCCAGGTGTTGGCAATGAGCAGTTCTTC. The whole variable domain, remainder taken from reference TRBV7-8 and TRBJ2-1, is GAGVSQSPRYKVAKRGQDVALRCDPISGHVSLFWYQQALGQGPEFLTYFQNEAQLDKSGLPSDRFFAERPEGSVSTLKIQRTQQEDSAVYLCASSPGVGNEQFFGPGTRLTVL.